This TCR beta chain was observed in a study of blood T cells in healthy people across ages. Primed by a sample-barcoded 5' primer and a J-beta primer mix, a second PCR proceeded for roughly 6 to 12 cycles. Using its own MiXCR run on the 5' RACE reads, TCRdb lists one record per CDR3 protein. The table has roughly 500,000 distinct CDR3 sequences, 24% seen once; the top ten hold around 10%. Germline V gives CDR1 MGHRA, CDR2 YSYEKL. Trimming cost V 4 bases and J 6 bases; bases outside gene matches: 12. The CDR3 extends over 17 amino acids. These data were likewise used in another study, on T cells of mothers and their children.

The sequenced sample was blood. The origin of this receptor is a boy younger than 18 in good health. This sequence joins TRBV4-1 and TRBJ2-2, with TRBD2 matching over 9 bases. The CDR3 here is CASSPGLAGIISGELFF. The CDR3 nucleotides are TGCGCCAGCAGCCCCGGCCTAGCGGGAATAATTTCCGGGGAGCTGTTTTTT.